This entry lists 23 T cell receptor beta chains sequenced from one sample in a study of shared clonotypes between healthy human individuals. As defined, naive CD8 cells were CD45RO-negative and positively selected for CCR7, with terminally differentiated effector memory CD45RA+ cells excluded. Data came from immunoSEQ multiplex PCR; TCRdb stores just in-frame clones and leaves some out. The sample lists some 2.1 million clones, approximately 95% seen once, with about 1.1% in the top ten. Sequenced material: naive CD8+ T cells sorted from blood. The origin of the receptors is a man younger than 30 in good health.

This chain links TRBV29-1 with TRBJ2-1, with D unclear. Between the trimmed V and J ends, which lost 0 bases and 7 bases, there was a span of 16 bases. This CDR3 has 15 amino acids. Germline CDR1 reads SQVTM; CDR2 reads ANQGSEA. The CDR3 loop is CSVEDGERSRNEQFF. The CDR3 bases are TGCAGCGTTGAAGACGGCGAGCGTTCGAGAAATGAGCAGTTCTTC.

The genes are TRBV27 and TRBJ1-4, with D hard to call. This CDR3 contains 14 residues. The V gene's germline CDR1 is MNHEY and CDR2 SMNVEV (reference sequence). V lost 4 bases to trimming and J lost 8 bases, with 14 bases between them. Written as DNA, the CDR3 is TGTGCCAGCAGTTATAAGGGCGGGAACGAAAAACTGTTTTTT. Translating it yields CASSYKGGNEKLFF.

The chain carries TRBV15 and TRBJ2-7, with D uncertain. The CDR3 length is 14 residues. V lost 0 bases to trimming and J lost 3 bases, with 9 bases between them. The germline V gene has CDR1 LNHNV and CDR2 YYDKDF (reference sequence). The CDR3 loop is CATSRDTWGYEQYF. CDR3 in DNA: TGTGCCACCAGCAGAGATACGTGGGGCTACGAGCAGTACTTC.

J is TRBJ2-3 and V is TRBV4-1, with 13 bases fitting TRBD2. Germline trimming cut 1 base from V and 4 bases from J; bases unmatched to any gene: 2. The V gene's germline CDR1 is MGHRA and CDR2 YSYEKL. This CDR3 has 16 amino acids. CDR3 residues: CASSQATSGRADTQYF. The CDR3, as DNA: TGCGCCAGCAGCCAAGCCACTAGCGGGAGGGCAGATACGCAGTATTTT.

The rearrangement joins TRBV4-1 to TRBJ1-3; TRBD1 might be the D (5 bases). Germline CDR1 and CDR2: MGHRA and YSYEKL. V lost 4 bases, J lost 0 bases, and 13 bases lay in between. CDR3 length equals 16 residues. The CDR3 reads CASSPLTAISGNTIYF. The CDR3, as DNA: TGCGCCAGCAGCCCTTTGACAGCGATCTCTGGAAACACCATATATTTT.

As concerns this clone: The sample has other DNA sequences that encode this CDR3 too. This sequence joins TRBV27 and TRBJ1-6, with D possibly matching TRBD1 (5 bases). This CDR3 spans 15 amino acids. Germline V CDR1 and CDR2: MNHEY, SMNVEV (reference sequence). Trimming removed 5 bases at V and 7 bases at J, with 15 bases between. The CDR3: CASSPYLGANSPLHF. As DNA, the CDR3 is TGTGCCAGCAGTCCATATCTCGGGGCAAATTCACCCCTCCACTTT.

The chain recombines TRBV7-9 with TRBJ1-1, with D possibly matching TRBD1 (6 bases). This CDR3 is 15 amino acids long. V was pared by 4 bases and J by 5 bases, with 17 bases between. Germline CDR1 SEHNR, CDR2 FQNEAQ (reference sequence). CDR3 amino acids: CASSSPGRGNTEAFF. CDR3 DNA sequence: TGTGCCAGCAGCTCCCCGGGAAGGGGGAATACTGAAGCTTTCTTT.

This clone was seen once. V usage is TRBV15 and J usage is TRBJ2-2, with a tentative D call TRBD1 (5 bases). The CDR3 is made up of 16 amino acids. Looked up from germline, CDR1 is LNHNV and CDR2 is YYDKDF (reference sequence). The V end lost 0 bases, the J end lost 5 bases, and 13 bases lay between the germline ends. CDR3 sequence: CATSRDSRADTGELFF. The CDR3 DNA is TGTGCCACCAGCAGAGATTCCAGGGCAGATACCGGGGAGCTGTTTTTT.

With respect to this clone: This sample also contains other DNA sequences that code for the same CDR3. J is TRBJ1-2 and V is TRBV27, with a tentative D call TRBD1 (5 bases). The CDR3 has 13 amino acids. V was pared by 2 bases and J by 5 bases, with 9 bases between. Germline V lookup: CDR1 MNHEY, CDR2 SMNVEV (reference sequence). CDR3 loop: CASSLGPGYGYTF. Here the CDR3 DNA reads TGTGCCAGCAGTTTAGGGCCAGGGTATGGCTACACCTTC.

This rearrangement joins TRBV4-1 to TRBJ1-1, with a tentative D call TRBD1 (6 bases). Trimming stripped 5 bases from V and 7 bases from J, with 14 bases between. The CDR3 spans 13 residues. CDR1 MGHRA and CDR2 YSYEKL come from the germline V gene. CDR3 in DNA: TGCGCCAGCAGCAATGACAGGCCTAGTGAAGCTTTCTTT. Its protein is CASSNDRPSEAFF.

This clone has a single count. The CDR3 protein is CASSQDYGTSALSEQYF. CDR3 nucleotides: TGCGCCAGCAGCCAAGATTACGGGACCTCAGCACTTTCCGAGCAGTACTTC. The chain links TRBV4-1 to TRBJ2-7; tentatively, D is TRBD1 or TRBD2 (5 bases each). Per the germline V gene, CDR1 is MGHRA and CDR2 is YSYEKL. The CDR3 loop spans 17 amino acids. V dropped 0 bases and J dropped 6 bases, with 21 bases sitting between them.

The chain carries TRBV18 and TRBJ1-1; D is perhaps TRBD1 (6 bases). V lost 0 bases to trimming and J lost 3 bases, with 14 bases between them. CDR1 KGHSH and CDR2 LQKENI come from the germline V gene. The CDR3 contains 16 residues. CDR3: CASSPPWAGVYTEAFF. Written as DNA, the CDR3 is TGTGCCAGCTCACCACCTTGGGCAGGGGTTTACACTGAAGCTTTCTTT.

This rearrangement joins TRBV19 to TRBJ2-1; 8 nucleotides align to TRBD2. The CDR3 sequence is 14 residues long. Trimming at V came to 1 base and at J to 7 bases, leaving 3 bases not matched to a gene. The germline gives CDR1 LNHDA, CDR2 SQIVND (reference sequence). Here the CDR3 reads CASSIAGGFNEQFF. The CDR3, as DNA: TGTGCCAGTAGTATAGCGGGAGGGTTTAATGAGCAGTTCTTC.

This clone was found once. The chain couples TRBV7-9 to TRBJ2-1; D call uncertain. V gave up 6 bases and J gave up 8 bases, with 8 bases separating them. Germline V lookup: CDR1 SEHNR, CDR2 FQNEAQ (reference sequence). This CDR3 comprises 11 residues. CDR3 amino acids: CASRQVHEQFF. In DNA form, the CDR3 reads TGTGCCAGCAGACAAGTCCATGAGCAGTTCTTC.

The rearrangement joins TRBV2 to TRBJ2-1; D is unclear. The V gene lost 6 bases and the J gene lost 5 bases, with 2 bases spanning the gap. Germline loops: CDR1 SNHLY, CDR2 FYNNEI. CDR3 length equals 10 residues. CDR3 protein: CASSHNEQFF. The DNA of the CDR3 is TGTGCCAGCAGCCACAATGAGCAGTTCTTC.

This clone was recorded once. V gene TRBV5-4 combines with J gene TRBJ2-7; TRBD2 agrees at 11 bases. After removal of 0 bases from V and 2 bases from J, the junction contained 7 bases not matched to a gene. Germline values: CDR1 SGHNT, CDR2 YYREEE (reference sequence). The CDR3 contains 17 residues. CDR3 sequence (DNA): TGTGCCAGCAGCTTGGGATGGCTAGCGGGAGGTCCCTACGAGCAGTACTTC. Translation: CASSLGWLAGGPYEQYF.

The J gene is TRBJ1-6, the V gene TRBV28; D gene ambiguous. V was trimmed by 2 bases and J by 1 base, leaving 9 bases between them. The CDR3 has 16 amino acids. The germline V gene encodes CDR1 MDHEN and CDR2 SYDVKM. CDR3 coding DNA: TGTGCCAGCAGTTTAGAGAACCGGTCCTATAATTCACCCCTCCACTTT. Its translation: CASSLENRSYNSPLHF. The whole variable domain, filled in from reference TRBV28 and TRBJ1-6, reads DVKVTQSSRYLVKRTGEKVFLECVQDMDHENMFWYRQDPGLGLRLIYFSYDVKMKEKGDIPEGYSVSREKKERFSLILESASTNQTSMYLCASSLENRSYNSPLHFGNGTRLTVT.

The gene calls are TRBV29-1 and TRBJ2-7; 8 bases match TRBD1. In germline, CDR1 is SQVTM, CDR2 ANQGSEA. CDR3 length: 13 residues. The ends lost 7 bases at V and 3 bases at J; junction bases unmatched: 8. Here the CDR3 reads CSAATGVGYEQYF. In DNA form, the CDR3 reads TGCAGCGCCGCGACAGGGGTTGGCTACGAGCAGTACTTC.

The V gene is TRBV2, the J gene TRBJ2-2; D possibly corresponds to TRBD2 (5 bases). The CDR3 spans 14 residues. V lost 11 bases and J lost 1, with 14 bases in between. Germline V gene lookup returns CDR1 SNHLY and CDR2 FYNNEI. The CDR3 sequence is CALSLRENTGELFF. CDR3 sequence (DNA): TGTGCCCTTTCGTTACGGGAGAACACCGGGGAGCTGTTTTTT.

The chain is built from TRBV7-6 and TRBJ2-7, with TRBD2 matching over 15 bases. Per the germline V gene, CDR1 is SGHVS and CDR2 is FNYEAQ. V trimming: 5 bases; J trimming: 10 bases; junction bases outside the gene matches: 9. The CDR3 spans 15 residues. CDR3 loop: CASSEGLAGGPEQYF. In nucleotides, the CDR3 is TGTGCCAGCAGCGAGGGACTAGCGGGAGGCCCGGAACAGTACTTC.

The rearrangement joins TRBV11-3 to TRBJ2-2; D uncertain. Trimming removed 4 bases at V and 7 bases at J, with 7 bases between. The CDR3 is made up of 12 amino acids. Germline-derived CDR1 and CDR2 are SGHNT and YENEEA. The CDR3 protein is CASSSTSGELFF. The CDR3 DNA reads as TGTGCCAGCAGCTCGACAAGCGGGGAGCTGTTTTTT.

This sequence joins TRBV27 and TRBJ2-7; possibly TRBD1 for D (6 bases). The CDR3 extends over 13 amino acids. Trimming cost V 4 bases and J 4 bases, with 11 bases left between them. Germline loops: CDR1 MNHEY, CDR2 SMNVEV (reference sequence). CDR3 sequence (DNA): TGTGCCAGCAGTTCCGGGACAAAGTACGAGCAGTACTTC. Its translation is CASSSGTKYEQYF.

V gene TRBV7-9 combines with J gene TRBJ1-1; D not resolved. The CDR3 covers 12 residues. V was cut by 5 bases and J by 0 bases, with 4 bases left in between. Looked up from germline, CDR1 is SEHNR and CDR2 is FQNEAQ (reference sequence). The CDR3 nucleotides read TGTGCCAGCAGCCGAGTGAACACTGAAGCTTTCTTT. It yields the protein CASSRVNTEAFF.